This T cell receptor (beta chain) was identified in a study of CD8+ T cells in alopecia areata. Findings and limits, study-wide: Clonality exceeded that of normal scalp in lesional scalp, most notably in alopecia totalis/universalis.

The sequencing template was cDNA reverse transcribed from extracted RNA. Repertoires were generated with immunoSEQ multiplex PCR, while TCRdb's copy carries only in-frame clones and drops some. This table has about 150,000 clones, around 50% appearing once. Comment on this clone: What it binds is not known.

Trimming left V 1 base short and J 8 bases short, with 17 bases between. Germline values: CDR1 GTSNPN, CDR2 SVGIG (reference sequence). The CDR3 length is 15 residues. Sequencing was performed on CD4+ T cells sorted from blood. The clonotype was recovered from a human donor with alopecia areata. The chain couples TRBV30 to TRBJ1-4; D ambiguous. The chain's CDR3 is CAWSAGGILGEKLFF. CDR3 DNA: TGTGCCTGGAGTGCCGGAGGGATACTTGGAGAAAAACTGTTTTTT.